Listed here are 23 T cell receptor beta chains from one sample, sequenced in a study of Ad26.COV2.S vaccination and SARS-CoV-2 variants. Sequenced by immunoSEQ multiplex PCR; TCRdb stores in-frame clones only, minus some. Of about 350,000 clones listed, around 90% are singletons. The sample was peripheral blood, taken after recovery from COVID-19. These TCRs come from a human donor who had recovered from COVID-19.

This rearrangement joins TRBV21-1 to TRBJ2-7; the table assigns TRBD2, which was not confirmed against the DNA. TRBV21-1 is classified as a pseudogene. The CDR3 length is 15 residues. CDR3 region: CASSKTGGPAYEQYF. CDR3 nucleotides: TGTGCCAGCAGCAAAACGGGGGGGCCTGCCTACGAGCAGTACTTC.

The genes are TRBV19 and TRBJ2-2; 10 nucleotides line up with TRBD2. Losses at the gene ends were 5 bases for V and 7 bases for J; bases not matched to a gene: 10. The germline V gene encodes CDR1 LNHDA and CDR2 SQIVND (reference sequence). The CDR3 runs to 16 residues. As DNA, the CDR3 is TGTGCCAGTAGTGGGGTAGCGGGGGGAGAGAACGGGGAGCTGTTTTTT. This translates into CASSGVAGGENGELFF.

The CDR3: CASSPQTGLGETQYF. DNA of the CDR3: TGTGCCAGCAGCCCACAGACAGGACTTGGAGAGACCCAGTACTTC. The chain links TRBV7-2 to TRBJ2-5; possible D gene TRBD1, 6 bases. Trimming removed 5 bases at V and 4 bases at J, with 17 bases between. The CDR3 extends over 15 amino acids. Germline CDR1 is SGHTA and CDR2 is FQGNSA.

The V call is TRBV9, the J call TRBJ1-6, with D possibly matching TRBD1 (5 bases). This CDR3 contains 14 residues. Germline loops: CDR1 SGDLS, CDR2 YYNGEE. V was shortened by 4 bases and J by 7 bases, with 12 bases between the two germline ends. The DNA for the CDR3 is TGTGCCAGCAGCCAGACAGTAGCCAATTCACCCCTCCACTTT. Amino acid sequence: CASSQTVANSPLHF.

This clone was counted only a few times. CDR3 region: CASSKLGIEAFF. CDR3 DNA sequence: TGCGCCAGCAGTAAACTAGGAATTGAAGCTTTCTTT. The chain couples TRBV5-1 to TRBJ1-1, with D uncertain. The CDR3 sequence is 12 residues long. V lost 5 bases to trimming and J lost 7 bases, with 12 bases between them. Germline loops: CDR1 SGHRS, CDR2 YFSETQ.

The chain recombines TRBV3-1 (or the pseudogene TRBV3-2) with TRBJ1-1, with D hard to call. Germline CDR1 is LGHDT and CDR2 is YNNKEL (reference sequence). This CDR3 spans 12 amino acids. Trimming left V 3 bases short and J 2 bases short, with 4 bases between. CDR3 region: CASSHINTEAFF. In DNA, the CDR3 is TGTGCCAGCAGCCATATCAACACTGAAGCTTTCTTT.

The genes are TRBV7-9 and TRBJ1-1; TRBD1 matches at 7 bases. Germline CDR1 and CDR2: SEHNR and FQNEAQ (reference sequence). The V segment lost 8 bases and the J segment 5 bases; nucleotides outside the gene matches: 8. This CDR3 is 13 amino acids long. For the CDR3, the DNA is TGTGCCAGCGGAACAGGGGTGGGGACTGAAGCTTTCTTT. It is translated as CASGTGVGTEAFF. Looking up the rest from reference TRBV7-9 and TRBJ1-1 gives the full variable domain: DTGVSQNPRHKITKRGQNVTFRCDPISEHNRLYWYRQTLGQGPEFLTYFQNEAQLEKSRLLSDRFSAERPKGSFSTLEIQRTEQGDSAMYLCASGTGVGTEAFFGQGTRLTVV.

This clone was seen more than once but under ten times. For the CDR3, the DNA is TGTGCCAGCAGCTCTGGGTCCCTACAGACAACACAGTTCTTC. It specifies CASSSGSLQTTQFF. The gene calls are TRBV7-9 and TRBJ2-1; D gene unclear. CDR1 and CDR2 (germline): SEHNR, FQNEAQ (reference sequence). The V end lost 4 bases, the J end lost 13 bases, and 20 bases lay between the germline ends. This CDR3 region has 14 residues.

For the CDR3, the DNA is TGTGCCAGCAGGGGACAGTCCGGATTCACTGAAGCTTTCTTT. Translating gives CASRGQSGFTEAFF. The chain uses TRBV27 and TRBJ1-1, with 7 bases identical to TRBD1. Germline CDR1 MNHEY, CDR2 SMNVEV (reference sequence). Trimming at V came to 6 bases and at J to 4 bases, leaving 8 bases not matched to a gene. The CDR3 runs to 14 residues.

This sequence joins TRBV4-1 and TRBJ2-1, with no clear D. Germline assignment: CDR1 MGHRA and CDR2 YSYEKL. Trimming removed 4 bases at V and 6 bases at J, with 10 bases between. CDR3 length: 13 residues. Here the CDR3 DNA reads TGCGCCAGCAGCCCCTCTCTGGGCAATGAGCAGTTCTTC. Its protein product is CASSPSLGNEQFF.

The chain couples TRBV18 to TRBJ2-6; the D gene is possibly TRBD1 (6 bases). V was shortened by 5 bases and J by 0 bases, with 8 bases between the two germline ends. The CDR3 loop spans 15 amino acids. CDR1 and CDR2 from the germline V gene are KGHSH and LQKENI. CDR3 nucleotides: TGTGCCAGCTCAGACAGGTACTCTGGGGCCAACGTCCTGACTTTC. Translation gives CASSDRYSGANVLTF.

The chain recombines TRBV5-1 with TRBJ1-1; D is possibly TRBD1 (5 bases). Trimming shortened V by 6 bases and J by 2 bases, and 11 bases separated the two germline ends. The CDR3 has 13 residues. Germline values: CDR1 SGHRS, CDR2 YFSETQ. The CDR3, as DNA: TGCGCCAGCACTGAGGGGCGTAACACTGAAGCTTTCTTT. The encoded protein is CASTEGRNTEAFF.

The chain recombines TRBV4-1 with TRBJ2-1, with D perhaps matching TRBD1 or TRBD2 (5 bases each). Germline CDR1 is MGHRA and CDR2 is YSYEKL. The CDR3 consists of 14 residues. The V end lost 2 bases, the J end lost 5 bases, and 10 bases lay between the germline ends. DNA of the CDR3: TGCGCCAGCAGCCAACGCCGGGACCACAATGAGCAGTTCTTC. The encoded protein is CASSQRRDHNEQFF.

The chain is built from TRBV5-1 and TRBJ2-5; D unclear. The CDR3 totals 12 residues. V was clipped by 0 bases and J by 7 bases, with 7 bases between them. Looked up from germline, CDR1 is SGHRS and CDR2 is YFSETQ. The CDR3 DNA reads TGCGCCAGCAGCTTGGGGTCGGCGACCCAGTACTTC. It is translated as CASSLGSATQYF. Supplemented by reference TRBV5-1 and TRBJ2-5, the full variable domain reads KAGVTQTPRYLIKTRGQQVTLSCSPISGHRSVSWYQQTPGQGLQFLFEYFSETQRNKGNFPGRFSGRQFSNSRSEMNVSTLELGDSALYLCASSLGSATQYFGPGTRLLVL.

The rearrangement links TRBV4-1 to TRBJ2-1, with 10 bases aligning to TRBD2. The CDR3 is 18 residues long. Trimming cost V 3 bases and J 3 bases; bases outside gene matches: 11. Germline CDR1 and CDR2: MGHRA and YSYEKL. The CDR3 DNA reads TGCGCCAGCAGCCAGCTGACCACCACTAGCGGGGTCTACAATGAGCAGTTCTTC. Translating it yields CASSQLTTTSGVYNEQFF.

This chain's CDR3 is CASSQSGWAEAFF. The CDR3 bases are TGCGCCAGCAGCCAATCAGGGTGGGCTGAAGCTTTCTTT. The chain employs TRBV4-3 and TRBJ1-1; maybe TRBD1 (5 bases). Germline values: CDR1 LGHNA, CDR2 YSLEER. Trimming took 2 bases from V and 6 from J, leaving 10 bases between them. The CDR3 length is 13 residues.

This chain connects TRBV7-9 to TRBJ2-1, with 12 bases aligning to TRBD2. V gave up 5 bases and J gave up 4 bases; unmatched junction bases: 12. The CDR3 has 18 residues. Germline V CDR1 and CDR2: SEHNR, FQNEAQ (reference sequence). Written as DNA, the CDR3 is TGTGCCAGCAGCCTAAGGACTAGCGGGACACGGCAGTACAATGAGCAGTTCTTC. Protein: CASSLRTSGTRQYNEQFF. The whole variable domain, filled in from reference TRBV7-9 and TRBJ2-1, reads DTGVSQNPRHKITKRGQNVTFRCDPISEHNRLYWYRQTLGQGPEFLTYFQNEAQLEKSRLLSDRFSAERPKGSFSTLEIQRTEQGDSAMYLCASSLRTSGTRQYNEQFFGPGTRLTVL.

This clone was recorded only once. The DNA for the CDR3 is TGTGCCAGCAGTGCTACACCGGGGCTGAACACCGGGGAGCTGTTTTTT. It codes for CASSATPGLNTGELFF. The chain carries TRBV6-1 and TRBJ2-2, with D tentatively TRBD1 or TRBD2 (5 bases each). Germline CDR1 reads MNHNS; CDR2 reads SASEGT. Trimming pared 4 bases from V and 1 base from J, leaving 13 bases between. The CDR3 sequence is 16 residues long.

This sequence joins TRBV6-6 and TRBJ1-5; D call uncertain. Germline lookup yields CDR1 MNHNY and CDR2 SVGAGI (reference sequence). The V gene lost 3 bases and the J gene lost 3 bases, with 9 bases spanning the gap. The CDR3 loop spans 14 amino acids. The CDR3: CASSYLPANQPQHF. The CDR3 DNA is TGTGCCAGCAGTTATCTCCCGGCCAATCAGCCCCAGCATTTT.

The chain is built from TRBV5-1 and TRBJ2-3, with D possibly being TRBD2 (6 bases). With 1 base removed from V and 6 bases from J, the gap between germline ends came to 9 bases. In germline, CDR1 is SGHRS, CDR2 YFSETQ. The CDR3 extends over 13 amino acids. The CDR3 region is CASSLSRGDTQYF. DNA of the CDR3: TGCGCCAGCAGCTTGTCGCGGGGCGATACGCAGTATTTT.

The chain links TRBV9 to TRBJ1-5; D is perhaps TRBD1 (5 bases). The germline V gene encodes CDR1 SGDLS and CDR2 YYNGEE. The germline V and J ends were trimmed by 3 bases and 4 bases, with 8 bases remaining between them. The length of the CDR3 is 13 residues. CDR3 region: CASSAGVNQPQHF. CDR3 nucleotides: TGTGCCAGCAGCGCGGGGGTTAATCAGCCCCAGCATTTT.

V is TRBV5-6 and J is TRBJ1-2; D not certain. The germline CDR1 and CDR2 sequences are SGHDT and YYEEEE. CDR3 length: 12 residues. Trimming cost V 4 bases and J 5 bases, with 9 bases left between them. In DNA, the CDR3 is TGTGCCAGCAGCAGGGCCCGATATGGCTACACCTTC. It yields the protein CASSRARYGYTF.

The V gene is TRBV21-1, the J gene TRBJ2-5; the D call in the table, TRBD2, was not verified against the DNA. TRBV21-1 is tagged as a pseudogene. This CDR3 is built from 14 residues. The CDR3 region has the DNA TGTGCCAGCAGCCCGGAGGAAAACCAAGAGACCCAGTACTTC. This codes for CASSPEENQETQYF.